This is a list of T cell receptor beta chains from one sample in a study of Ad26.COV2.S vaccination and SARS-CoV-2 variants. Assay used: immunoSEQ multiplex PCR; TCRdb lists only in-frame clones, some missing. Of 500,000 or so clones listed, 80% to 90% were seen once; the top ten hold just over 2.5%. The specimen was peripheral blood, collected in a trial of Ad26.COV2.S vaccine versus placebo. The source is a person between 18 and 65 years old who received the Ad26.COV2.S COVID-19 vaccine or a placebo. Both conserved end residues are part of each CDR3. Each record gives: clone size, V gene, J gene, D gene, CDR3 DNA, CDR3 protein. A D gene is named only where the DNA matches it firmly. Expanded clones get a size class; other rows say once, few or many, or leave the size out.

-	TRBV28	TRBJ2-5	TRBD1	TGTGCCAGCAGTCTACAGGGGGGACAAGAGACCCAGTACTTC	CASSLQGGQETQYF
-	TRBV7-2	TRBJ2-7	-	TGTGCCAGCAGCCCCATGGGGGTCTTGGAGCAGTACTTC	CASSPMGVLEQYF
-	TRBV5-1	TRBJ2-5	TRBD2	TGCGCCAGCAGCTTAGCTGGGACTAGCGTGGAGACCCAGTACTTC	CASSLAGTSVETQYF
-	TRBV5-1	TRBJ2-3	-	TGCGCCAGCAGCCCGGACAGATCTAGCACAGATACGCAGTATTTT	CASSPDRSSTDTQYF
-	TRBV24-1	TRBJ2-1	TRBD2	TGTGCCACCAGTGATTCCCCGGGTAGCGGGAGACATGAGCAGTTCTTC	CATSDSPGSGRHEQFF
-	TRBV7-9	TRBJ1-4	TRBD1	TGTGCCAGCAGCTTCGACAGGGGTCGCGAAAAACTGTTTTTT	CASSFDRGREKLFF
-	TRBV4-3	TRBJ2-5	-	TGCGCCAGCAGCCAAGATCATTCGGGCCTCCAAGAGACCCAGTACTTC	CASSQDHSGLQETQYF
-	TRBV7-8	TRBJ2-2	-	TGTGCCAGCAGCTTAAGACTAGGTCTCAACCCCGGGGAGCTGTTTTTT	CASSLRLGLNPGELFF
-	TRBV5-6	TRBJ2-1	-	TGTGCCAGCAGCTGGGGGTGGGCCTACAATGAGCAGTTCTTC	CASSWGWAYNEQFF
-	TRBV6-6	TRBJ1-2	-	TGTGCCAGCAGAACCCCTTCTACCGACAGAAGCTATGGCTACACCTTC	CASRTPSTDRSYGYTF
-	TRBV28	TRBJ1-2	TRBD1	TGTGCCAGCAGTTGGGACAGCTACTATGGCTACACCTTC	CASSWDSYYGYTF
few	TRBV20-1	TRBJ1-2	-	TGCAGTGCTAGTCTTCGCGGGGGCTATGGCTACACCTTC	CSASLRGGYGYTF
-	TRBV7-9	TRBJ1-2	-	TGTGCCAGCACCCCGGCTTACCCGACAGGCTTCGGCTACACCTTC	CASTPAYPTGFGYTF
-	TRBV5-4	TRBJ2-7	-	TGTGCCAGCAGCTTGGGGTTTGGGTACGAGCAGTACTTC	CASSLGFGYEQYF
-	TRBV7-9	TRBJ2-5	TRBD1	TGTGCCAGCAGCTTGGGGACAGGCCAAGAGACCCAGTACTTC	CASSLGTGQETQYF
-	TRBV4-3	TRBJ1-2	-	TGCGCCAGCAGCCAACAAAGGAGGGGTAACTATGGCTACACCTTC	CASSQQRRGNYGYTF